The 14 T cell receptor beta chains below come from one sample, sequenced in a study of identifying expanded T cells in peripheral blood. TCRdb's copy holds only in-frame clones and misses some; the assay was immunoSEQ multiplex PCR. The sample holds fewer than 65,000 clones, over 75% seen once. Sequencing input: blood. These receptors originate from a person between 18 and 75 years old in good health.

The rearrangement uses TRBV18 and TRBJ2-5; D gene uncertain. From germline, CDR1 is KGHSH and CDR2 LQKENI. This CDR3 is built from 14 residues. The V end was cut by 0 bases, the J end by 1 base, with 6 bases between. CDR3 loop: CASSPPASQETQYF. The CDR3 DNA follows: TGTGCCAGCTCACCACCGGCCAGCCAAGAGACCCAGTACTTC. Full variable domain (rest looked up from reference TRBV18 and TRBJ2-5): NAGVMQNPRHLVRRRGQEARLRCSPMKGHSHVYWYRQLPEEGLKFMVYLQKENIIDESGMPKERFSAEFPKEGPSILRIQQVVRGDSAAYFCASSPPASQETQYFGPGTRLLVL.

Turning to this clone: One end of the junction is discordant with germline, which a read error may explain. The chain couples TRBV6-4 to TRBJ2-1; D is uncertain. CDR3 length: 13 residues. Germline V gives CDR1 MRHNA, CDR2 SNTAGT. This CDR3 reads CASSDGIVNKQFF. The CDR3 DNA reads TGTGCCAGCAGTGACGGGATTGTCAATAAGCAGTTCTTC.

The chain employs TRBV4-3 and TRBJ2-1; 9 positions match TRBD2. The J segment lost 2 bases and the V segment lost 0 bases, leaving 2 bases of the junction unmatched. Per germline, CDR1 LGHNA and CDR2 YSLEER. The CDR3 has 16 residues. CDR3 residues: CASSQDIAGAYNEQFF. For the CDR3, the DNA is TGCGCCAGCAGCCAAGATATAGCGGGGGCCTACAATGAGCAGTTCTTC.

J is TRBJ1-2 and V is TRBV28, with a possible D match to TRBD1 (6 bases). Trimming removed 3 bases at V and 5 bases at J, with 13 bases between. The CDR3 length is 14 residues. Germline CDR1 reads MDHEN; CDR2 reads SYDVKM. The CDR3 loop reads CASSFRGGLYGYTF. DNA of the CDR3: TGTGCCAGCAGTTTCAGGGGCGGACTTTATGGCTACACCTTC.

The chain uses TRBV5-1 and TRBJ1-5, with D perhaps TRBD1 (5 bases). CDR3 size: 15 residues. Germline loops: CDR1 SGHRS, CDR2 YFSETQ. V dropped 1 base and J dropped 0 bases, with 8 bases sitting between them. CDR3 sequence: CASSLMGDSNQPQHF. The CDR3 DNA follows: TGCGCCAGCAGCTTGATGGGGGATAGCAATCAGCCCCAGCATTTT.

This clone was seen only once. The J gene is TRBJ1-2, the V gene TRBV27; TRBD1 agrees at 7 bases. CDR3 size: 13 residues. Germline V gene sequence: CDR1 MNHEY, CDR2 SMNVEV (reference sequence). The V segment lost 7 bases and the J segment 8 bases; nucleotides outside the gene matches: 10. CDR3 nucleotide sequence: TGTGCCAGCACCAATAACAGGGGTTTGGGCTACACCTTC. Amino acids: CASTNNRGLGYTF.

The chain links TRBV28 to TRBJ1-1, with D perhaps TRBD1 (5 bases). Germline CDR1 MDHEN, CDR2 SYDVKM. The length of the CDR3 is 12 residues. V gave up 6 bases and J gave up 2 bases, with 7 bases separating them. CDR3 in DNA: TGTGCCAGCAGGGGACCCAACACTGAAGCTTTCTTT. Translated, it gives CASRGPNTEAFF.

The rearrangement joins TRBV7-2 to TRBJ2-7; 16 bases are shared with TRBD2. Germline lookup yields CDR1 SGHTA and CDR2 FQGNSA. V shed 5 bases, J shed 7 bases, and the junction held 2 bases outside the gene matches. This CDR3 comprises 14 residues. As DNA, the CDR3 is TGTGCCAGCAGCCCGGGACTAGCGGGAGGGGAGCAGTACTTC. Translated: CASSPGLAGGEQYF. Full variable domain (outside the CDR3, taken from reference TRBV7-2 and TRBJ2-7): GAGVSQSPSNKVTEKGKDVELRCDPISGHTALYWYRQSLGQGLEFLIYFQGNSAPDKSGLPSDRFSAERTGGSVSTLTIQRTQQEDSAVYLCASSPGLAGGEQYFGPGTRLTVT.

The CDR3 spells CASSDSGTSNTGELFF. CDR3 nucleotide sequence: TGTGCCAGCAGTGACTCCGGGACATCGAACACCGGGGAGCTGTTTTTT. The chain links TRBV6-4 to TRBJ2-2, with D perhaps matching TRBD1 (6 bases). The V and J ends lost 0 bases and 0 bases respectively, with 8 bases between them. This CDR3 has 16 amino acids. CDR1 is MRHNA and CDR2 is SNTAGT in the germline V gene.

V gene TRBV2 combines with J gene TRBJ1-1; D uncertain. V dropped 8 bases and J dropped 1 base, with 8 bases sitting between them. There are 12 residues in the CDR3. Germline lookup yields CDR1 SNHLY and CDR2 FYNNEI. In DNA form, the CDR3 reads TGTGCCAGCCTAGCGGCGAACACTGAAGCTTTCTTT. This sequence encodes CASLAANTEAFF.

The chain combines TRBV5-8 with TRBJ1-5, with D perhaps TRBD1 (5 bases). V was clipped by 2 bases and J by 1 base, with 16 bases between them. Germline V CDR1 and CDR2: SGHTS, YDEGEE. CDR3 length: 17 amino acids. CDR3 amino acids: CASSFEGLGESNQPQHF. The CDR3 DNA is TGTGCCAGCAGCTTTGAGGGGCTAGGGGAAAGCAATCAGCCCCAGCATTTT.

This clone was counted a single time. V is TRBV7-3 and J is TRBJ2-1, with D possibly matching TRBD1 (7 bases). There are 15 residues in the CDR3. CDR1 and CDR2 (germline): SGHTA, FQGTGA. The ends were cut back, 7 bases at V and 9 bases at J, with 22 bases in the middle. In DNA, the CDR3 is TGTGCCAGCATGCCTCGTATAGGGCAGGGGGGTGAGCAGTTCTTC. Translating gives CASMPRIGQGGEQFF.

The sample holds one count of this clone. This chain joins TRBV7-9 and TRBJ2-7, with D hard to call. V dropped 5 bases and J dropped 3 bases, with 20 bases sitting between them. CDR3 length equals 16 residues. CDR1 and CDR2 (germline): SEHNR, FQNEAQ (reference sequence). CDR3 protein: CASSSVPGPGVYEQYF. CDR3 coding DNA: TGTGCCAGCAGCAGCGTTCCCGGGCCTGGGGTCTACGAGCAGTACTTC. The whole variable domain, filled in from reference TRBV7-9 and TRBJ2-7, reads DTGVSQNPRHKITKRGQNVTFRCDPISEHNRLYWYRQTLGQGPEFLTYFQNEAQLEKSRLLSDRFSAERPKGSFSTLEIQRTEQGDSAMYLCASSSVPGPGVYEQYFGPGTRLTVT.

V usage is TRBV18 and J usage is TRBJ2-1; 11 nucleotides agree with TRBD2. Looked up from germline, CDR1 is KGHSH and CDR2 is LQKENI. The CDR3 has 18 residues. The V segment lost 4 bases and the J segment 6 bases; nucleotides outside the gene matches: 14. The CDR3 DNA reads TGTGCCAGCTCACACCGGAGGGATACTAGCGGGAGTCCCAATGAGCAGTTCTTC. This gives the protein CASSHRRDTSGSPNEQFF.